This TCR beta chain appears in the sequencing data of a study of blood T cells in healthy people across ages. Whole-study findings and limits: With age, beta diversity per million T cells declined roughly linearly, significantly by about 37. Relative to aged donors, long-lived donors carried more naive CD4+ cells and displayed higher diversity.

A J-beta primer mix and a sample-barcoded 5' primer were used in a second PCR of about 7 to 12 cycles. Each cDNA molecule, via a template-switch adaptor with 12 random nucleotides, was tagged. A single record per CDR3 protein comes from TCRdb applying MiXCR to the 5' RACE reads. The sample carries about 900,000 distinct CDR3 sequences, roughly 52% recorded once. With regard to this clonotype: What it binds is not known.

V was shortened by 1 base and J by 0 bases, with 11 bases between the two germline ends. Germline V gene data show CDR1 as SGHRS and CDR2 as YFSETQ. CDR3 length: 17 amino acids. The source of this sequence is a man aged 25-40 years in good health. Material for sequencing was blood. This rearrangement joins TRBV5-1 to TRBJ2-6; D is unclear. CDR3 DNA sequence: TGCGCCAGCAGCTTGAGTACAGTGTACTCTGGGGCCAACGTCCTGACTTTC. This codes for CASSLSTVYSGANVLTF.